Below are 9 T cell receptor beta chains sequenced from a single sample in a study of technical replicates of blood from a handful of donors. The assay was immunoSEQ multiplex PCR, and TCRdb's table has in-frame clones only and misses some. The table has 53,000 or so clones, around 84% seen once; the top ten hold 5.6%. What was sequenced was PBMCs. These receptor sequences come from a human donor in good health. Some clones in this sample may be carry-over from other donors' samples.

CDR3 in amino acids: CASSLRGGNTGELFF. CDR3 coding DNA: TGTGCCAGCAGCTTGCGGGGGGGGAACACCGGGGAGCTGTTTTTT. The chain combines TRBV9 with TRBJ2-2, with 9 bases lining up with TRBD2. The CDR3 spans 15 residues. With 4 bases clipped from V and 1 base from J, the junction kept 2 bases outside the gene matches. Germline V gene data show CDR1 as SGDLS and CDR2 as YYNGEE.

This clone was recorded once. This chain joins TRBV6-5 and TRBJ1-5; D uncertain. CDR3 length equals 13 residues. Trimming removed 8 bases at V and 2 bases at J, with 10 bases between. Germline V gene data show CDR1 as MNHEY and CDR2 as SVGAGI. The CDR3 sequence is CASRRDGNQPQHF. The CDR3 DNA reads TGTGCCAGCCGACGGGATGGCAATCAGCCCCAGCATTTT.

V and J are TRBV7-2 and TRBJ2-1; 11 nucleotides match TRBD2. Germline values: CDR1 SGHTA, CDR2 FQGNSA. V dropped 5 bases and J dropped 8; count of bases not matched to a gene: 8. CDR3 size: 15 residues. The CDR3 sequence: CASSRTSGRSYEQFF. Here the CDR3 DNA reads TGTGCCAGCAGCCGAACTAGCGGGAGATCTTATGAGCAGTTCTTC.

The chain has TRBV2 and TRBJ1-6, with D hard to call. The V and J ends lost 1 base and 4 bases respectively, with 5 bases between them. Germline CDR1 reads SNHLY; CDR2 reads FYNNEI. This CDR3 has 14 residues. For the CDR3, the DNA is TGTGCCAGCAGTGAAGGCGGGTATAATTCACCCCTCCACTTT. Translation gives CASSEGGYNSPLHF. The entire variable domain, with the rest obtained from reference TRBV2 and TRBJ1-6, is as follows: EPEVTQTPSHQVTQMGQEVILRCVPISNHLYFYWYRQILGQKVEFLVSFYNNEISEKSEIFDDQFSVERPDGSNFTLKIRSTKLEDSAMYFCASSEGGYNSPLHFGNGTRLTVT.

V usage is TRBV18 and J usage is TRBJ1-3; tentatively, D is TRBD1 (5 bases). Germline V gene lookup returns CDR1 KGHSH and CDR2 LQKENI. The CDR3 runs to 17 residues. V was shortened by 1 base and J by 0 bases, with 13 bases between the two germline ends. CDR3 amino acids: CASSPLRGDPSGNTIYF. The CDR3 coding sequence is TGTGCCAGCTCACCACTTCGGGGGGACCCCTCTGGAAACACCATATATTTT.

The J gene is TRBJ2-7, the V gene TRBV10-3; TRBD1 is a possible D gene (6 bases). The CDR3 sequence is 14 residues long. Germline CDR1 reads ENHRY; CDR2 reads SYGVKD. Trimming pared 7 bases from V and 4 bases from J, leaving 17 bases between. CDR3: CAITPQGFPYEQYF. CDR3 bases: TGTGCCATCACCCCCCAGGGGTTCCCGTACGAGCAGTACTTC.

The CDR3 DNA reads as TGCAGCGTTCAACCACAGGGCTACGAGCAGTACTTC. As protein: CSVQPQGYEQYF. The genes are TRBV29-1 and TRBJ2-7, with D possibly being TRBD1 (6 bases). The V end lost 5 bases, the J end lost 3 bases, and 11 bases lay between the germline ends. Germline V gene lookup returns CDR1 SQVTM and CDR2 ANQGSEA. This CDR3 region has 12 residues.

This rearrangement joins TRBV2 to TRBJ2-7; no reliable D call. Per germline, CDR1 SNHLY and CDR2 FYNNEI. V was pared by 6 bases and J by 4 bases, with 13 bases between. This CDR3 contains 13 residues. The CDR3 nucleotides read TGTGCCAGCAGCTTATCCCCGTTTTACGAGCAGTACTTC. Amino acids: CASSLSPFYEQYF.

CDR3 DNA sequence: TGTGCCAGCAGCCTAGATCCGGGCTCTGGGGCCAACGTCCTGACTTTC. This sequence encodes CASSLDPGSGANVLTF. This rearrangement joins TRBV7-3 to TRBJ2-6; D uncertain. The V end lost 5 bases, the J end lost 0 bases, and 11 bases lay between the germline ends. Germline CDR1 SGHTA, CDR2 FQGTGA. CDR3 length equals 16 residues.